This T cell receptor (beta chain) is drawn from a study of naive and memory T cell subsets. Overall study findings and caveats: Naive and memory repertoire findings lacked a ground truth for validation. Gini index rose across naive, CM, EM and EMRA in CD4 and CD8. Possibly reflecting memory cells re-expressing CD45RA, a few larger clonotypes occurred in naive repertoires, especially CD8.

An equimolar mix of two oligonucleotides served as the beta constant-region primer for TRBC1 and TRBC2. Four rounds of PCR amplified the ligated cDNA using nested alpha and beta constant-region primers plus SP2. TCRdb processed the UMI-ligation and nested PCR reads anew with MiXCR; each CDR3 protein has one entry. The repertoire includes some 110,000 distinct CDR3 sequences, around 15% of them detected once, and around 3% sits in the top ten. After CD4 positive bead selection, the CD4-negative fraction gave CD8 T cells. This clonotype was picked up a small number of times. Its specificity is not known. CDR1 is DFQATT and CDR2 is SNEGSKA in the germline V gene (reference sequence). V was clipped by 0 bases and J by 3 bases, with 9 bases between them. The CDR3 runs 14 residues.

V gene TRBV20-1 combines with J gene TRBJ1-5; D unclear. The receptor comes from a human donor in good health. Source material: naive CD8+ T cells from blood. The CDR3 spells CSAREGRPNQPQHF. For the CDR3, the DNA is TGCAGTGCTAGAGAGGGCAGGCCCAATCAGCCCCAGCATTTT.